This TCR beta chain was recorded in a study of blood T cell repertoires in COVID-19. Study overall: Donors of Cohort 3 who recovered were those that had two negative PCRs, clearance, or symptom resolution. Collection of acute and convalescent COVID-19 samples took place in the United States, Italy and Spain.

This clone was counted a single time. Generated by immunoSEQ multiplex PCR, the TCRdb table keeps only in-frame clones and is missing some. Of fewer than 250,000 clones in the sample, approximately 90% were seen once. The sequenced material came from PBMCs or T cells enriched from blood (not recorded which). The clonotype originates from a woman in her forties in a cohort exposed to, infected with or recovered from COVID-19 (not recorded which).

The CDR3 DNA reads TGTGCCAGCAGCCAGCAGGGGGCCGCAACTAATGAAAAACTGTTTTTT. Protein: CASSQQGAATNEKLFF. The rearrangement uses TRBV4-2 and TRBJ1-4; TRBD1 aligns across 8 bases. This CDR3 comprises 16 residues. V dropped 3 bases and J dropped 0; count of bases not matched to a gene: 3. CDR1 is LGHNA, CDR2 YNFKEQ, per germline.